This record concerns one T cell receptor (beta chain) sequence. Its recognized antigen is unknown. Nothing much larger sits one base from this clone, and base qualities are not available. V has 5 bases trimmed and J has 3 bases trimmed; junction bases matching no gene number 6. Based on the germline V gene, the CDR1 and CDR2 sequences are SGHVS and FQNEAQ. The CDR3 has 15 amino acids, counting the end cysteine and phenylalanine. This entry keeps only the CDR3 DNA: 45 bases, framed from base 1. This entry belongs to a study of control samples from healthy donors and cancer patients (dated by TCRdb to about 2020). The library came from the immunoSEQ multiplex PCR assay. TCRdb limited this immuneACCESS table to in-frame rearrangements with V and J called. A share of clones is missing; checked studies link under half to unresolved V genes, and the rest is unexplained. Recorded for this sample are about 120,000 clones; 93% of them occurred a single time. The top ten constitute around 2.5% of the sample.

Sequencing used blood. The rearrangement joined TRBV7-8 to TRBJ2-5, and 10 junctional nucleotides match TRBD1. The receptor was derived from a man between 25 and 39 years old in good health. The nucleotide sequence is given as TGTGCCAGCAGCAAATCGGACAGGGGGGAAGAGACCCAGTACTTC. Its translation reads: CASSKSDRGEETQYF.